Listed below are T cell receptor beta chains from one sample, sequenced in a study of blood T cells in healthy people across ages. TCRdb re-derived calls from the 5' RACE reads in MiXCR, one entry per CDR3 protein. This sample has fewer than 1.5 million distinct CDR3 sequences; about 43% occur once, and the top ten carry around 8%. The source material was blood. The receptors originated from a young woman in good health. The CDR3 runs from the conserved cysteine through the conserved F or W. The order of the fields is V gene, D gene, clone size, J gene, CDR3 DNA, CDR3 protein. D genes are given only for firm matches. Some rows have no size entry. The others give once, few or many, or a class for an expanded clone.

V gene: TRBV7-2
D gene: -
clone size: once
J gene: TRBJ1-5
CDR3 DNA: TGTGCCAGCAGCTTACATCAGCCGAGGCAGGGCAATCAGCCCCAGCATTTT
CDR3 protein: CASSLHQPRQGNQPQHF

V gene: TRBV4-1
D gene: TRBD1
clone size: -
J gene: TRBJ2-1
CDR3 DNA: TGCGCCAGCAGTTCCGGGACAGGGCTTTGGAATGAGCAGTTCTTC
CDR3 protein: CASSSGTGLWNEQFF

V gene: TRBV6-1
D gene: TRBD1
clone size: -
J gene: TRBJ2-1
CDR3 DNA: TGTGCCAGCAGGCTCGGGACAGGGAACAATGAGCAGTTCTTC
CDR3 protein: CASRLGTGNNEQFF

V gene: TRBV5-1
D gene: TRBD1
clone size: -
J gene: TRBJ2-3
CDR3 DNA: TGCGCCAGCGAGGGACAGGTTCGGACAGATACGCAGTATTTT
CDR3 protein: CASEGQVRTDTQYF

V gene: TRBV9
D gene: TRBD1
clone size: few
J gene: TRBJ1-4
CDR3 DNA: TGTGCCAGCAGCGTAGAATCAGGGGGCGGTGAAAAACTGTTTTTT
CDR3 protein: CASSVESGGGEKLFF

V gene: TRBV12-3/TRBV12-4
D gene: -
clone size: few
J gene: TRBJ2-1
CDR3 DNA: TGTGCCAGCAGTTTATGGCAGGGCCTCGGCAATGAGCAGTTCTTC
CDR3 protein: CASSLWQGLGNEQFF

V gene: TRBV6-5
D gene: -
clone size: -
J gene: TRBJ1-2
CDR3 DNA: TGTGCCAGCAGTTACTCGGACAGACGAGAGGCCTATGGCTACACCTTC
CDR3 protein: CASSYSDRREAYGYTF

V gene: TRBV7-8
D gene: -
clone size: -
J gene: TRBJ2-5
CDR3 DNA: TGTGCCAGCAGCTTACAGGTGAAATCCTACAATGAGCAGTACTTC
CDR3 protein: CASSLQVKSYNEQYF

V gene: TRBV27
D gene: -
clone size: -
J gene: TRBJ2-7
CDR3 DNA: TGTGCCAGCAGTTTATATGAGCAAGCCTACGAGCAGTACTTC
CDR3 protein: CASSLYEQAYEQYF

V gene: TRBV20-1
D gene: -
clone size: many
J gene: TRBJ2-1
CDR3 DNA: TGCAGTGCTTCGTGGGGGGTCGATGAGCAGTTCTTC
CDR3 protein: CSASWGVDEQFF

V gene: TRBV7-9
D gene: -
clone size: -
J gene: TRBJ2-7
CDR3 DNA: TGTGCCAGCAGCCCAAGCGGGTGGAGCTCCTACAATGAGCAGTACTTC
CDR3 protein: CASSPSGWSSYNEQYF

V gene: TRBV12-3/TRBV12-4
D gene: TRBD2
clone size: once
J gene: TRBJ2-6
CDR3 DNA: TGTGCCAGCAGTTCACCGACTAGCGCCAACTCTGGGGCCGACGTCCTGACTTTC
CDR3 protein: CASSSPTSANSGADVLTF

V gene: TRBV12-3/TRBV12-4
D gene: -
clone size: few
J gene: TRBJ2-5
CDR3 DNA: TGTGCCAGCACCCCCGGACCGGAGACCCAGTACTTC
CDR3 protein: CASTPGPETQYF

V gene: TRBV7-9
D gene: TRBD1
clone size: -
J gene: TRBJ2-1
CDR3 DNA: TGTGCCAGCAGCCCGCGGGACAGGGTACATAATGAGCAGTTCTTC
CDR3 protein: CASSPRDRVHNEQFF

V gene: TRBV20-1
D gene: TRBD1
clone size: -
J gene: TRBJ1-5
CDR3 DNA: TGCAGTGCTAGAGCCCGGACAGGGAACCAGCCCCAGCATTTT
CDR3 protein: CSARARTGNQPQHF

V gene: TRBV9
D gene: -
clone size: -
J gene: TRBJ2-7
CDR3 DNA: TGTGCCAGCAGCGTAGAGCTAGGGACCTCCTACGAGCAGTACTTC
CDR3 protein: CASSVELGTSYEQYF

V gene: TRBV5-1
D gene: TRBD2
clone size: few
J gene: TRBJ2-5
CDR3 DNA: TGCGCCAGCAGCCCGGGGACTAGCGGGAGAGAAGAGACCCAGTACTTC
CDR3 protein: CASSPGTSGREETQYF

V gene: TRBV3-1
D gene: -
clone size: once
J gene: TRBJ2-5
CDR3 DNA: TGTGCCAGCAGCCACCCACAGCACCAAGAGACCCAGTACTTC
CDR3 protein: CASSHPQHQETQYF

V gene: TRBV5-5
D gene: TRBD1
clone size: -
J gene: TRBJ1-3
CDR3 DNA: TGTGCCAGAGGGGGCAATTGTGGAAACACCATATATTTT
CDR3 protein: CARGGNCGNTIYF

V gene: TRBV3-1
D gene: -
clone size: once
J gene: TRBJ2-1
CDR3 DNA: TGTGCCAGCAGCCTCTATCGGGGGGCGGGAGCTAATGAGCAGTTCTTC
CDR3 protein: CASSLYRGAGANEQFF

V gene: TRBV5-1
D gene: TRBD2
clone size: -
J gene: TRBJ2-1
CDR3 DNA: TGCGCCAGCAACCCAGGGACTAGCGGGAGGGCTCTTTACAATGAGCAGTTCTTC
CDR3 protein: CASNPGTSGRALYNEQFF

V gene: TRBV4-1
D gene: -
clone size: few
J gene: TRBJ2-7
CDR3 DNA: TGCGCCAGCAGCAAAAGCTTCCCCAGGGTTCCCGAGCAGTACTTC
CDR3 protein: CASSKSFPRVPEQYF

V gene: TRBV20-1
D gene: TRBD2
clone size: -
J gene: TRBJ2-3
CDR3 DNA: TGCAGTGCTAACTCGGGACTAGCGGGAGGATCCTTCACAGATACGCAGTATTTT
CDR3 protein: CSANSGLAGGSFTDTQYF

V gene: TRBV12-3/TRBV12-4
D gene: -
clone size: -
J gene: TRBJ2-7
CDR3 DNA: TGTGCCAGCAGGGGGGGACAATCCTACGGGCAGTACTTC
CDR3 protein: CASRGGQSYGQYF

V gene: TRBV20-1
D gene: TRBD1
clone size: few
J gene: TRBJ2-1
CDR3 DNA: TGCAGTGCTACGAACGGACAGGGAAACAATGAGCAGTTCTTC
CDR3 protein: CSATNGQGNNEQFF

V gene: TRBV20-1
D gene: TRBD1
clone size: -
J gene: TRBJ2-7
CDR3 DNA: TGCAGTGCTCCTCCCGGGACAGGGATCAACGAGCAGTACTTC
CDR3 protein: CSAPPGTGINEQYF

V gene: TRBV5-1
D gene: TRBD1
clone size: -
J gene: TRBJ2-3
CDR3 DNA: TGCGCCAGCAGCGAGGGACAGGCTCGGGATACGCAGAATTTT
CDR3 protein: CASSEGQARDTQNF

V gene: TRBV5-1
D gene: -
clone size: many
J gene: TRBJ1-2
CDR3 DNA: TGCGCCAGCAGCTTGGAATCCGGGGGCGACGACTATGGCTACACCTTC
CDR3 protein: CASSLESGGDDYGYTF